The entry that follows covers one T cell receptor beta chain sequence. Its antigen is still unknown. The PCR made use of 60 Vbeta and 13 Jbeta primers. Repertoires were generated with immunoSEQ multiplex PCR, while TCRdb's copy carries only in-frame clones and drops some. The table includes about 110,000 clones, under 80% detected once. This specimen comes from a study of cytomegalovirus exposure and HLA in healthy donors. General observations from the study: Later on, an analysis found that several of the most significant clusters appeared to be linked to common viral pathogens, which included parvovirus B19. Later analysis found that TCR beta chains associated with HLA were more clonally expanded than other, equally common chains.

V lost 6 bases and J lost 5, with 19 bases in between. Germline lookup yields CDR1 MNHEY and CDR2 SVGAGI. The CDR3 is 15 amino acids. This TCR was recovered from a woman aged 45 to 65 in good health and CMV-seropositive. This rearrangement joins TRBV6-5 to TRBJ1-1; D perhaps matches TRBD1 (5 bases). The sequencing sample was made of PBMCs. In nucleotides, the CDR3 is TGTGCCAGCAGCGACCTGGGGGGATGGGGGACTGAAGCTTTCTTT. It is translated as CASSDLGGWGTEAFF.